The present T cell receptor beta chain was sequenced within a study of blood T cell repertoires in COVID-19 (dated by TCRdb to the early 2020s). Describing the broader study: Collaborator samples came from the United States, Italy and Spain and covered acute and convalescent phases of COVID-19. A freely available public database, intended as a resource for researchers studying the immune response to SARS-CoV-2, is where the repertoires were released. A de-identified subject ID, COVID-19 status, age in years and sex were almost always included in the sample metadata. Where HLA class I and class II types were available, the types were taken from metadata supplied by the sample provider, not from assay-based typing. The material from the prospective study consisted of cDNA or gDNA derived from T cells, B-cell-depleted T cells, or PBMCs. Deeply sampled blood TCRbeta repertoires from subjects exposed to, actively infected with, or recovered from COVID-19 were included in the dataset. The samples were drawn from two sources: the first 160 participants of the ongoing ImmuneRACE study, and over 1,000 subjects contributed by 6 global collaborators.

The research as a whole found: Clinical and demographic metadata were provided uncurated, with the amount varying by source and participant.

The immunoSEQ Assay, a bias-controlled multiplex PCR, was used to amplify TCRbeta CDR3 regions from genomic DNA. The source study handled its data this way. The number of nucleated cells in each sample was estimated from the amplification of reference gene primers within the assay. To quantify the absolute abundance of each unique TCRbeta CDR3 rearrangement, sequence reads were collapsed and filtered. For each sample, productive Simpson clonality was calculated as the square root of Simpson's diversity index over productive rearrangements. TCRdb mirrors the immuneACCESS table, restricted to in-frame sequences. Some clones are absent from its copies; in checked studies, under half trace to an unresolved V gene, and the reason for the others is unknown. V, J and clone size are taken as reported in that table, and D and trimming were inferred from the DNA itself. The sample contains roughly 170,000 clones, roughly 84% of them found a single time. The ten largest make up 15% to 20% of the sample.

Participants in the prospective study were enrolled through a virtual design, were aged about 18 to 90 years, and lived in approximately 25 United States geographic areas. To assign participants to cohorts, the prospective study relied on clinical history that participants themselves reported in a screening survey and a study questionnaire. For ImmuneRACE Cohort 3, a participant was defined as recovered based on two consecutive negative NP/OP PCR tests, clearance by a healthcare professional, or resolution of symptoms. Mobile phlebotomists in the prospective study collected whole blood, serum and a nasopharyngeal or oropharyngeal swab from every participant. Prospective study participants could optionally give additional blood draws and questionnaires over an approximately two-month period. Blood samples from the prospective study were shipped frozen or at room temperature prior to DNA extraction.

Ends trimmed: V by 3 bases, J by 3 bases; bases unmatched to a gene: 2. CDR1 and CDR2 are drawn from the germline V gene (reference sequence): MNHEY, SMNVEV. Inclusive of the bounding cysteine and phenylalanine, the CDR3 is 15 residues long. The CDR3 DNA has 45 bases and is translated from base 1. Details on this clone: The target of this receptor is not known. The sample holds no much larger clone one base away, and base qualities are not on file.

Sequenced: PBMCs or T cells enriched from blood (not recorded which). The receptor was derived from a man aged 55-75 years who had recovered from COVID-19. The sequence links TRBV27 to TRBJ1-4, with 9 junctional bases fitting TRBD1. The nucleotide sequence reads as follows: TGTGCCAGCAGTTTTACAGGGGGCCCTAATGAAAAACTGTTTTTT. The encoded protein is CASSFTGGPNEKLFF.